This TCR beta chain was identified in a study of T cells in Graves' hyperthyroidism and ophthalmopathy. This clonotype came up many times. Antigen specificity is unknown. Germline V CDR1 and CDR2: DFQATT, SNEGSKA (reference sequence). The CDR3 is 16 residues long. The V segment lost 0 bases and the J segment 5 bases; nucleotides outside the gene matches: 10. The source material, RNA transcripts, was used to amplify TCR beta CDR3 regions. Using the HTBI primer set, a first-round RT-PCR was run on the TCR CDR3. MiXCR was run by TCRdb on the multiplex PCR reads, yielding one entry per CDR3 protein. The sample records 300,000 or so distinct CDR3 sequences, 15% to 20% being singletons. Study-level results: For ophthalmopathy, model prediction preceded onset by a median about 6.2 months.

This TCR was sampled from a woman between 55 and 75 years old with Graves' ophthalmopathy. The source material was blood. This rearrangement joins TRBV20-1 to TRBJ1-5; 7 bases fit TRBD1. CDR3 nucleotides: TGCAGTGCTAGAGATCGGGGACAGTATGACGATCAGCCCCAGCATTTT. This gives the protein CSARDRGQYDDQPQHF.